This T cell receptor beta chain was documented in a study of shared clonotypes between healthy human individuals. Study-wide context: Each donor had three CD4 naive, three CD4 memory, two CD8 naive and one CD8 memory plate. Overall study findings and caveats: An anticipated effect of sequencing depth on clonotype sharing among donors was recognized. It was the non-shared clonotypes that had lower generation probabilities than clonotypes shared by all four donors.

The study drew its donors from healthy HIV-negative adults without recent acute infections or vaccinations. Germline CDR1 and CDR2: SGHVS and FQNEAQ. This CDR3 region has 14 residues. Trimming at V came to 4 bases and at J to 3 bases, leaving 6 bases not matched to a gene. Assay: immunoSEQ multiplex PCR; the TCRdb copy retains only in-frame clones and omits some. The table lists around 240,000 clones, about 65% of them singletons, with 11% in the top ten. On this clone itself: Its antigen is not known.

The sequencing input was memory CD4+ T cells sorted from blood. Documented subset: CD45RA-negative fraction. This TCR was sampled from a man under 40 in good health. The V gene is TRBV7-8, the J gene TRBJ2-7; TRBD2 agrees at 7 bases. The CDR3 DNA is TGTGCCAGCAGCTCAGGACTAGATTTCTACGAGCAGTACTTC. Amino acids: CASSSGLDFYEQYF. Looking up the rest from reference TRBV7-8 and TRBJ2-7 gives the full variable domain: GAGVSQSPRYKVAKRGQDVALRCDPISGHVSLFWYQQALGQGPEFLTYFQNEAQLDKSGLPSDRFFAERPEGSVSTLKIQRTQQEDSAVYLCASSSGLDFYEQYFGPGTRLTVT.